This record concerns one T cell receptor (beta chain) sequence. Antigen specificity is unknown. Splitting of CD4+ cells produced CD45RA+ naive and CD45RA-negative memory subsets. The data stem from a study of shared clonotypes between healthy human individuals. Study outcomes and limitations: As a rule, naive subsets had a larger estimated richness than memory subsets. Lower generation probabilities were found for non-shared clonotypes than for those shared by all four donors.

This CDR3 is built from 13 residues. V dropped 0 bases and J dropped 2 bases, with 5 bases sitting between them. Germline V gene data show CDR1 as SNHLY and CDR2 as FYNNEI. In the sorted-subset replicate PCRs, roughly 210 ng DNA, 29,000 or so T cell genomes, was used. Libraries were prepared by immunoSEQ multiplex PCR; TCRdb keeps only in-frame clonotypes and omits some of them. The profile shows roughly 1,100,000 clones, approximately 68% of them singletons. Material: memory CD4+ T cells sorted from blood. Subset given: CD45RA-negative fraction. This TCR came from a man between 18 and 29 years old in good health. This chain connects TRBV2 to TRBJ2-7; D is uncertain. In DNA, the CDR3 is TGTGCCAGCAGTGAAGCGACAACCTACGAGCAGTACTTC. Protein sequence: CASSEATTYEQYF.